The source of this T cell receptor (beta chain) is a study of CD8+CD57+ T cells in acquired aplastic anemia (dated by TCRdb to the late 2010s). About the study as a whole: A mean of around 3.2 ug of DNA, ranging from roughly 0.2 to 27.4 ug, was extracted from sorted CD4+ and CD8+ cells. Mean read counts for healthy donor samples were 8.5 million to 10.8 million for CD4+ cells and some 11 million for CD8+ cells. The investigation overall reported the following: Around 30 CD8+ CDR3 sequences were shared between patients and controls but appeared highly expressed in patients and within their immunodominant clones. Patients and healthy controls showed no significant difference in CD8+ Simpson's diversity (P=0.060).

Profiling of TCR beta VDJ combinations and CDR3 sequences used genomic DNA as the template. An Illumina HiSeq 2000 was used for TCR repertoire sequencing. The original methods were these. Repertoires were assessed using TRBV/TRBJ rearrangement plots, CDR3 size and DJ length profiles, and Simpson's diversity index. The most abundant DNA sequence in the deep sequencing data was defined as the immunodominant clone. CDR3 amino acid sequences were checked for sharing between subjects and were compared against published repertoires and the VDJdb database. The raw public reads went through TCRdb reprocessing: fastp at Q25, MiXCR clone calling, in-frame beta chains kept. Rows with a matching CDR3 protein are joined into one entry that keeps the most common DNA and genes. TCRdb assigned the V and J calls; the authors' analysis was not used. Present in this sample are 150,000 to 200,000 distinct CDR3 sequences, roughly 47% of which were seen just once. Approximately 1% of the sample rests with the top ten.

Of note for this clonotype: This receptor's antigen is unknown. Being one base from a much bigger clone, this may be a read error.

The study deep-sequenced TCR repertoires of sorted CD4+ and CD8+ blood T cells from severe aplastic anemia patients and healthy subjects. Ficoll-Paque density gradient centrifugation was used to isolate peripheral blood mononuclear cells. CD4+ and CD8+ T cells were sorted by FACS or magnetic beads before DNA extraction. The cysteine opens and the phenylalanine closes a CDR3 of 14 amino acids. Only the CDR3 portion is preserved as DNA: 42 bases, with reading frame beginning at the first base. V trim: 10 bases; J trim: 3 bases; unmatched bases: 12. From a lookup of the germline V gene, CDR1 and CDR2 are ENHRY and SYGVKD.

Sequences were obtained from sorted CD4+, CD8+, or CD8+CD57+ T cells (not recorded which) from PBMCs. The clonotype originates from a human donor in good health. In this chain, TRBV10-3 is recombined with TRBJ2-7; the junction holds 7 bases that match TRBD1. The CDR3 protein is CASRQPGQLYEQYF. The base sequence is TGTGCCAGCAGGCAACCGGGACAGCTCTACGAGCAGTACTTC.